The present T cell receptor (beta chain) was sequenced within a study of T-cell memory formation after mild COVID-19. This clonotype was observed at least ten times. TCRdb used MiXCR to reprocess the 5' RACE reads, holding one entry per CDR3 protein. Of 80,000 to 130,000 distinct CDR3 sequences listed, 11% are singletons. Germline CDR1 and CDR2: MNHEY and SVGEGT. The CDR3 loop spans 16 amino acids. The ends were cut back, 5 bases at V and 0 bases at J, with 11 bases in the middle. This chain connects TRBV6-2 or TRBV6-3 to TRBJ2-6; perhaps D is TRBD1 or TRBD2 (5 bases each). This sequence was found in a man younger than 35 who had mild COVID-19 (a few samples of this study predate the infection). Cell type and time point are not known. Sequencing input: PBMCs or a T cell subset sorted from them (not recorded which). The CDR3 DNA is TGTGCCAGCAGTGGGACGGAGAGCTCTGGGGCCAACGTCCTGACTTTC. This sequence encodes CASSGTESSGANVLTF.